These 10 T cell receptor beta chains were sequenced from one sample in a study of cytomegalovirus exposure and HLA in healthy donors. PCR primers comprised 60 Vbeta and 13 Jbeta primers. Profiling relied on immunoSEQ multiplex PCR, and the TCRdb table lists in-frame clones only, not all of them. The table lists hundreds of thousands of clones, 80% to 90% of them singletons. The sequencing sample was made of PBMCs. The origin of the receptors is a girl aged 2-10 years in good health and CMV-seronegative.

This clone was observed once. V is TRBV19 and J is TRBJ2-7; TRBD2 might be the D (5 bases). The CDR3 runs 14 residues. From germline, CDR1 is LNHDA and CDR2 SQIVND (reference sequence). V lost 3 bases, J lost 3 bases, and 12 bases lay in between. CDR3: CASSMRAIFYEQYF. The CDR3 DNA follows: TGTGCCAGTAGTATGAGGGCAATCTTCTACGAGCAGTACTTC.

V usage is TRBV13 and J usage is TRBJ2-6, with 7 bases identical to TRBD2. This CDR3 is built from 17 residues. J was trimmed by 5 bases and V by 3 bases; bases with no gene match: 10. Looked up from germline, CDR1 is PRHDT and CDR2 is FYEKMQ (reference sequence). CDR3 nucleotide sequence: TGTGCCAGCAGCTTTGACGGGGGGTACTCCCGGGCCAACGTCCTGACTTTC. It translates to CASSFDGGYSRANVLTF.

V usage is TRBV10-3 and J usage is TRBJ1-1; TRBD1 agrees at 7 bases. V trimming: 0 bases; J trimming: 0 bases; junction bases outside the gene matches: 7. The CDR3 spans 17 residues. CDR1 and CDR2 (germline): ENHRY, SYGVKD. In nucleotides, the CDR3 is TGTGCCATCAGTGAGTCCCCCCCGACAGGGTTGAACACTGAAGCTTTCTTT. This sequence encodes CAISESPPTGLNTEAFF.

The gene calls are TRBV10-3 and TRBJ1-5, with unresolved D. The germline CDR1 and CDR2 sequences are ENHRY and SYGVKD. The CDR3 sequence is 12 residues long. Trimming took off 8 bases at V and 7 bases at J, with 12 bases between the two ends. Written as DNA, the CDR3 is TGTGCCATCGGGCGCGATGGACAGCCCCAGCATTTT. It is translated as CAIGRDGQPQHF.

V gene TRBV7-9 combines with J gene TRBJ1-2; D is unclear. There are 12 residues in the CDR3. Germline lookup yields CDR1 SEHNR and CDR2 FQNEAQ (reference sequence). CDR3 DNA: TGTTCCGTCCCCTCCCTTGTCTATGGCTACACCTTC. Residues: CSVPSLVYGYTF.

The chain recombines TRBV7-9 with TRBJ2-3; tentative D call: TRBD1 (5 bases). V lost 5 bases, J lost 0 bases, and 15 bases lay in between. Germline loops: CDR1 SEHNR, CDR2 FQNEAQ (reference sequence). The CDR3 length is 16 residues. The CDR3 nucleotides are TGTGCCAGCAGCGCCTACGCACAGGCTAGCACAGATACGCAGTATTTT. Amino acid sequence: CASSAYAQASTDTQYF.

This clone turned up a few times. V usage is TRBV6-5 and J usage is TRBJ2-1, with 13 positions matching TRBD2. CDR3 length: 15 residues. Trimming at V came to 6 bases and at J to 8 bases, leaving 7 bases not matched to a gene. In germline, CDR1 is MNHEY, CDR2 SVGAGI. The chain's CDR3 is CASREGLAGYHEQFF. The DNA of the CDR3 is TGTGCCAGCAGGGAGGGACTAGCGGGGTACCATGAGCAGTTCTTC.

This chain links TRBV7-9 with TRBJ2-7; D call uncertain. This CDR3 is 13 amino acids long. With 6 bases removed from V and 4 bases from J, the gap between germline ends came to 13 bases. Germline loops: CDR1 SEHNR, CDR2 FQNEAQ (reference sequence). This chain's CDR3 is CASSSTNIYEQYF. CDR3 sequence (DNA): TGTGCCAGCAGTTCCACAAACATTTACGAGCAGTACTTC. Filled out from reference TRBV7-9 and TRBJ2-7, the complete variable domain reads DTGVSQNPRHKITKRGQNVTFRCDPISEHNRLYWYRQTLGQGPEFLTYFQNEAQLEKSRLLSDRFSAERPKGSFSTLEIQRTEQGDSAMYLCASSSTNIYEQYFGPGTRLTVT.

This clone has just a few counts. The chain joins TRBV28 to TRBJ2-7; TRBD2 agrees at 13 bases. V shed 6 bases, J shed 0 bases, and the junction held 5 bases outside the gene matches. Germline V gives CDR1 MDHEN, CDR2 SYDVKM. The CDR3 totals 16 residues. The chain's CDR3 is CASRGLAGKSSYEQYF. As DNA, the CDR3 is TGTGCCAGCAGGGGACTAGCGGGAAAGAGCTCCTACGAGCAGTACTTC.

The rearrangement joins TRBV6-4 to TRBJ2-3; D is unresolved. V was cut by 3 bases and J by 2 bases, with 6 bases left in between. The V gene's germline CDR1 is MRHNA and CDR2 SNTAGT. The CDR3 has 13 amino acids. The CDR3: CASSESDTDTQYF. The DNA of the CDR3 is TGTGCCAGCAGTGAATCAGACACAGATACGCAGTATTTT.